This TCR beta chain stems from a study of T cells in Graves' hyperthyroidism and ophthalmopathy. TCR beta CDR3 region amplification was performed from RNA transcripts. RT-PCR in the first round (using the HTBI primer set) targeted the TCR CDR3. TCRdb reanalysed the multiplex PCR reads using MiXCR and keeps one entry per CDR3 protein. The data hold fewer than 350,000 distinct CDR3 sequences, with about 18% observed a single time. This clonotype was counted ten times or more. Its cognate antigen is unknown. Uncontrolled infection, other autoimmune disease, pregnancy or lactation barred patients from enrollment. The source of the PBMCs was less than 12 ml of fresh peripheral blood. Broader study findings: A model of 13 V-J pairs discriminated ophthalmopathy from stable hyperthyroidism. In blood, most of the thyroid clonotypes expanded above 0.001 were also present.

Per the germline V gene, CDR1 is LGHDT and CDR2 is YNNKEL (reference sequence). The CDR3 totals 13 residues. V was clipped by 4 bases and J by 8 bases, with 13 bases between them. The genes are TRBV3-1 and TRBJ2-3, with a weak D call TRBD1 (5 bases). This TCR was sampled from a woman aged 50 to 60 with Graves' hyperthyroidism. The sequenced material came from blood. This chain's CDR3 is CASSLEGEGTQYF. CDR3 bases: TGTGCCAGCAGCCTGGAAGGGGAAGGTACGCAGTATTTT.